This TCR beta chain was observed in a study of cytomegalovirus exposure and HLA in healthy donors. Regarding the study as a whole: Reportedly, fewer N-insertions than the 666-donor mean appeared in an Asian-associated ancestry cluster in a later analysis.

The primer mix had 60 Vbeta and 13 Jbeta primers. TCRdb's copy holds only in-frame clones and misses some; the assay was immunoSEQ multiplex PCR. Of about 96,000 clones in the sample, around 85% were seen once. This clone was counted a few times. As yet, its antigen is unknown. The receptor was derived from a man in his thirties or forties in good health and CMV-seronegative. The specimen sequenced was PBMCs.

CDR3 in DNA: TGTGCCAGCAGTTGGGACAGGGGAAATGAGCAGTTCTTC. It specifies CASSWDRGNEQFF. This chain uses TRBV27 with TRBJ2-1; 10 bases agree with TRBD1. V was pared by 4 bases and J by 7 bases, with 1 base of the junction left unmatched. Germline V gene sequence: CDR1 MNHEY, CDR2 SMNVEV (reference sequence). The CDR3 covers 13 residues.